Below are 18 T cell receptor beta chains sequenced from a single sample in a study of blood T cell repertoires in COVID-19. Clones were read by immunoSEQ multiplex PCR, and TCRdb kept only the in-frame ones, dropping some. The repertoire holds around 70,000 clones, with roughly 80% as singletons. The sequenced sample was peripheral blood. All receptors come from a man aged 50 to 60 with COVID-19, enrolled during active disease.

V and J are TRBV28 and TRBJ2-7; TRBD1 might be the D (7 bases). This CDR3 has 14 residues. V lost 4 bases and J lost 3, with 13 bases in between. From germline, CDR1 is MDHEN and CDR2 SYDVKM. The CDR3 DNA is TGTGCCAGCAGTTCAGGGGGGCGGTTCTACGAGCAGTACTTC. The encoded protein is CASSSGGRFYEQYF.

This rearrangement joins TRBV9 to TRBJ2-7; 7 positions match TRBD1. J lost 5 bases, V lost 0 bases, and 2 bases had no gene match. Looked up from germline, CDR1 is SGDLS and CDR2 is YYNGEE. The CDR3 runs 13 residues. The CDR3 region is CASSVDRGDEQYF. The CDR3 coding sequence is TGTGCCAGCAGCGTAGACAGGGGCGACGAGCAGTACTTC.

This chain uses TRBV18 with TRBJ2-3, with D perhaps TRBD1 (6 bases). The CDR3 is 13 amino acids. V was cut by 2 bases and J by 6 bases, with 9 bases left in between. Germline V gene sequence: CDR1 KGHSH, CDR2 LQKENI. The CDR3 bases are TGTGCCAGCTCACCATTCGACAGGGATACGCAGTATTTT. Its translation: CASSPFDRDTQYF. The full variable domain, completed using reference TRBV18 and TRBJ2-3, is NAGVMQNPRHLVRRRGQEARLRCSPMKGHSHVYWYRQLPEEGLKFMVYLQKENIIDESGMPKERFSAEFPKEGPSILRIQQVVRGDSAAYFCASSPFDRDTQYFGPGTRLTVL.

This clone was recorded a few times. The chain has TRBV10-1 and TRBJ2-1; 8 nucleotides align to TRBD2. Per germline, CDR1 WNHNN and CDR2 SYGVQD (reference sequence). The CDR3 loop spans 15 amino acids. The J segment lost 4 bases and the V segment lost 2 bases, leaving 4 bases of the junction unmatched. The DNA for the CDR3 is TGCGCCAGCAGTGAGAGCGGGGGCTCGTACAATGAGCAGTTCTTC. Protein product: CASSESGGSYNEQFF.

The chain is built from TRBV14 and TRBJ1-1; unclear D gene. Deletions cut 1 base from V and 5 bases from J, with 8 bases between. The germline gives CDR1 SGHDN, CDR2 FVKESK. The CDR3 is 13 residues long. This chain's CDR3 is CASSQGSRTEAFF. The CDR3, as DNA: TGTGCCAGCAGCCAAGGATCACGGACTGAAGCTTTCTTT.

The genes are TRBV21-1 and TRBJ2-3; the table's D call, TRBD1, has no DNA check behind it. TRBV21-1 is termed a pseudogene. The CDR3 runs to 15 residues. The CDR3 region has the DNA TGTGCCAGACAGTTCCTTGGCCATTTTGCAGATACGCAGTATTTT. Translating gives CARQFLGHFADTQYF.

The chain is built from TRBV5-5 and TRBJ2-7; TRBD1 matches at 7 bases. Per germline, CDR1 SGHKS and CDR2 YYEKEE (reference sequence). The CDR3 is 15 amino acids. The V and J ends lost 4 bases and 0 bases, in that order; junction bases with no gene match: 7. CDR3 loop: CASSVPTGFSYEQYF. CDR3 coding DNA: TGTGCCAGCAGCGTACCGACAGGGTTCTCCTACGAGCAGTACTTC.

The gene calls are TRBV6-5 and TRBJ1-2, with 7 positions matching TRBD1. CDR3 length: 15 amino acids. Germline V gene lookup returns CDR1 MNHEY and CDR2 SVGAGI. The V gene end was trimmed by 6 bases and the J gene end by 2 bases; junction bases not matched to a gene: 9. CDR3 sequence: CASSLTGTENYGYTF. CDR3 DNA sequence: TGTGCCAGCAGCCTTACCGGGACAGAGAACTATGGCTACACCTTC.

The chain couples TRBV15 to TRBJ2-1; 7 nucleotides align to TRBD2. Germline CDR1 and CDR2: LNHNV and YYDKDF (reference sequence). With 1 base clipped from V and 7 bases from J, the junction kept 7 bases outside the gene matches. This CDR3 has 15 amino acids. CDR3 nucleotides: TGTGCCACCAGCAGAGCGGCGGTGGGAGGGAATGAGCAGTTCTTC. The encoded protein is CATSRAAVGGNEQFF.

The gene calls are TRBV28 and TRBJ2-3; D possibly corresponds to TRBD2 (5 bases). The V and J ends lost 3 bases and 4 bases respectively, with 17 bases between them. CDR3 length equals 16 residues. Looked up from germline, CDR1 is MDHEN and CDR2 is SYDVKM. The CDR3 loop is CASSFRGSGAPDTQYF. The CDR3 bases are TGTGCCAGCAGTTTCCGCGGGTCCGGTGCTCCAGATACGCAGTATTTT. Combining the CDR3 with reference TRBV28 and TRBJ2-3 gives the whole variable domain DVKVTQSSRYLVKRTGEKVFLECVQDMDHENMFWYRQDPGLGLRLIYFSYDVKMKEKGDIPEGYSVSREKKERFSLILESASTNQTSMYLCASSFRGSGAPDTQYFGPGTRLTVL.

This chain uses TRBV4-1 with TRBJ2-7; TRBD1 aligns across 7 bases. The germline CDR1 and CDR2 sequences are MGHRA and YSYEKL. The CDR3 length is 13 residues. V was pared by 3 bases and J by 4 bases, with 3 bases of the junction left unmatched. The CDR3 DNA is TGCGCCAGCAGCCAGACAGGGACGTACGAGCAGTACTTC. This codes for CASSQTGTYEQYF.

CDR3 DNA sequence: TGTGCCAGCAGTTACAGGGGCACTGAGCAGTTCTTC. It specifies CASSYRGTEQFF. The rearrangement uses TRBV6-2 or TRBV6-3 and TRBJ2-1; perhaps TRBD1 as D (5 bases). V gave up 2 bases and J gave up 9 bases, with 8 bases separating them. Germline V gene data show CDR1 as MNHEY and CDR2 as SVGEGT. The length of the CDR3 is 12 residues.

This clone was observed at least ten times. The chain employs TRBV15 and TRBJ2-1; D might be TRBD1 (6 bases). The CDR3 has 15 residues. V was shortened by 5 bases and J by 3 bases, with 14 bases between the two germline ends. Germline CDR1 is LNHNV and CDR2 is YYDKDF (reference sequence). The chain's CDR3 is CATSGLTGFYNEQFF. The CDR3 nucleotides read TGTGCCACCAGCGGTTTAACAGGGTTCTACAATGAGCAGTTCTTC. Supplemented by reference TRBV15 and TRBJ2-1, the full variable domain reads DAMVIQNPRYQVTQFGKPVTLSCSQTLNHNVMYWYQQKSSQAPKLLFHYYDKDFNNEADTPDNFQSRRPNTSFCFLDIRSPGLGDTAMYLCATSGLTGFYNEQFFGPGTRLTVL.

This clone was detected a few times. J is TRBJ1-1 and V is TRBV19; the D is unclear. The CDR3 sequence is 14 residues long. V was trimmed by 6 bases and J by 0 bases, leaving 11 bases between them. Per the germline V gene, CDR1 is LNHDA and CDR2 is SQIVND (reference sequence). CDR3 coding DNA: TGTGCCAGTAGGCAGACACTTATGAACACTGAAGCTTTCTTT. Translation gives CASRQTLMNTEAFF.

The chain links TRBV5-6 to TRBJ2-5; D is uncertain. Germline V lookup: CDR1 SGHDT, CDR2 YYEEEE. Trimming took off 0 bases at V and 1 base at J, with 10 bases between the two ends. The CDR3 has 15 amino acids. The CDR3: CASSLGLTVQETQYF. In DNA form, the CDR3 reads TGTGCCAGCAGCTTGGGACTCACGGTCCAAGAGACCCAGTACTTC. Drawing the rest from reference TRBV5-6 and TRBJ2-5, the complete variable domain is DAGVTQSPTHLIKTRGQQVTLRCSPKSGHDTVSWYQQALGQGPQFIFQYYEEEERQRGNFPDRFSGHQFPNYSSELNVNALLLGDSALYLCASSLGLTVQETQYFGPGTRLLVL.

The DNA for the CDR3 is TGTGCCAGCAGCCCCTGGGGGGACCACGAGCAGTACTTC. Its protein is CASSPWGDHEQYF. The V gene is TRBV16, the J gene TRBJ2-7; perhaps TRBD2 as D (6 bases). Germline V gene data show CDR1 as KGHSY and CDR2 as FQNENV. Trimming cost V 4 bases and J 5 bases, with 12 bases left between them. The CDR3 has 13 residues.

The rearrangement uses TRBV5-5 and TRBJ1-5; D is possibly TRBD1 (6 bases). V lost 0 bases and J 8 bases, leaving 15 bases between the germline ends. Germline V CDR1 and CDR2: SGHKS, YYEKEE (reference sequence). CDR3 length: 15 amino acids. The CDR3 coding sequence is TGTGCCAGCAGCTTGGAAGGGGGAAGTGGTGAGCCCCAGCATTTT. Translated: CASSLEGGSGEPQHF.

The chain links TRBV6-4 to TRBJ2-2, with 10 bases matching TRBD1. J was trimmed by 5 bases and V by 3 bases; bases with no gene match: 3. CDR1 is MRHNA and CDR2 is SNTAGT in the germline V gene. CDR3 size: 15 residues. The DNA of the CDR3 is TGTGCCAGCAGTGAGGGGACAGGGGATACCGGGGAGCTGTTTTTT. Residues: CASSEGTGDTGELFF.